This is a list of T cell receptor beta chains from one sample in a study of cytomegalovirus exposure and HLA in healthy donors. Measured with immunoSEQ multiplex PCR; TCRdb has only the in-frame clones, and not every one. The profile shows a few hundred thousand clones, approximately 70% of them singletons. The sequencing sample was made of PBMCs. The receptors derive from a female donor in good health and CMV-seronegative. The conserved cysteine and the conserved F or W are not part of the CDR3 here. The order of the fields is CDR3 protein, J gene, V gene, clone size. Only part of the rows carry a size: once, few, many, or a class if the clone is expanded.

CDR3: ASSSSSGKSTDTQY; J: TRBJ2-3; V: TRBV6-5; size: .
CDR3: SAISGEQF; J: TRBJ2-1; V: TRBV20-1; size: once
CDR3: ASSFLPGLAGVSYEQY; J: TRBJ2-7; V: TRBV5-4; size: few
CDR3: ASSITPAGIGTEAF; J: TRBJ1-1; V: TRBV19; size: once
CDR3: ASGSREGAETQY; J: TRBJ2-5; V: TRBV10-3; size: .
CDR3: ASGSDRFLNQPQH; J: TRBJ1-5; V: TRBV12-5; size: .
CDR3: ASSYRGEAYNEQF; J: TRBJ2-1; V: TRBV6-5; size: .
CDR3: ASSTGGQTQY; J: TRBJ2-5; V: TRBV11-3; size: .
CDR3: AWNAAQETQY; J: TRBJ2-5; V: TRBV30; size: .
CDR3: ASSDPGQSTDTQY; J: TRBJ2-3; V: TRBV6-4; size: .
CDR3: ASSERTGSSYEQY; J: TRBJ2-7; V: TRBV9; size: .
CDR3: ASSARGINYGYT; J: TRBJ1-2; V: TRBV6-1; size: .
CDR3: ASSLGLKANEQF; J: TRBJ2-1; V: TRBV5-6; size: .
CDR3: ASSLGTGSEAF; J: TRBJ1-1; V: TRBV5-4; size: .
CDR3: ASSRDRGNTEAF; J: TRBJ1-1; V: TRBV18; size: .
CDR3: AGAAQGAGGNTEAF; J: TRBJ1-1; V: TRBV28; size: .
CDR3: ASSVGGRVGTEAF; J: TRBJ1-1; V: TRBV9; size: .
CDR3: ASTNGRGFNQPQH; J: TRBJ1-5; V: TRBV28; size: .
CDR3: ASSQLVDFSYEQY; J: TRBJ2-7; V: TRBV4-2; size: .
CDR3: ASSLREAGRNEQF; J: TRBJ2-1; V: TRBV7-2; size: .
CDR3: ASSLLSTSGRSYEQY; J: TRBJ2-7; V: TRBV28; size: .
CDR3: ASRLGPVPNTEAF; J: TRBJ1-1; V: TRBV5-4; size: .
CDR3: ASGRVLRANVLT; J: TRBJ2-6; V: TRBV6-1; size: .
CDR3: ASSLLGLAGYNEQF; J: TRBJ2-1; V: TRBV28; size: once
CDR3: ASSVLGGVNTGELF; J: TRBJ2-2; V: TRBV9; size: once
CDR3: ASSWGDINEQF; J: TRBJ2-1; V: TRBV5-1; size: few
CDR3: ASSPGSSADTQY; J: TRBJ2-3; V: TRBV9; size: .
CDR3: ASSSTRDSIRGNEKLF; J: TRBJ1-4; V: TRBV7-2; size: .
CDR3: ASSLAFTNRGSNQPQH; J: TRBJ1-5; V: TRBV7-8; size: .
CDR3: ASSPPSGVNEQF; J: TRBJ2-1; V: TRBV18; size: .
CDR3: ASRQTVTYGYT; J: TRBJ1-2; V: TRBV28; size: once
CDR3: ASSLVSLGEQY; J: TRBJ2-7; V: TRBV5-1; size: .
CDR3: ASASGTTNYNEQF; J: TRBJ2-1; V: TRBV27; size: .
CDR3: ASSPISGNLNEQF; J: TRBJ2-1; V: TRBV28; size: few
CDR3: ASSQPGGETQY; J: TRBJ2-5; V: TRBV7-9; size: .
CDR3: ASSPSGAQETQY; J: TRBJ2-5; V: TRBV5-1; size: .
CDR3: ASSIALAGDPSTDTQY; J: TRBJ2-3; V: TRBV19; size: .
CDR3: ASSVDRGREKLF; J: TRBJ1-4; V: TRBV9; size: .
CDR3: AGREANTEAF; J: TRBJ1-1; V: TRBV7-9; size: .
CDR3: ASSPNPGQYSTDTQY; J: TRBJ2-3; V: TRBV7-3; size: .
CDR3: ASSMEGEQY; J: TRBJ2-7; V: TRBV5-6; size: .
CDR3: AISESLTPQY; J: TRBJ2-3; V: TRBV10-3; size: .
CDR3: ASSLLQGGTEAF; J: TRBJ1-1; V: TRBV7-9; size: .
CDR3: ASSYSGEETQY; J: TRBJ2-5; V: TRBV6-6; size: .
CDR3: ASSYRAGTEAF; J: TRBJ1-1; V: TRBV5-1; size: few
CDR3: ASSLGGPPMDTEAF; J: TRBJ1-1; V: TRBV7-9; size: .
CDR3: ASSATGGSRVRGTEAF; J: TRBJ1-1; V: TRBV25-1; size: few
CDR3: ASSSGTSGRSPYNEQF; J: TRBJ2-1; V: TRBV19; size: .
CDR3: ASIQLGRHQETQY; J: TRBJ2-5; V: TRBV7-2; size: .
CDR3: ASSQELGGGIYEQF; J: TRBJ2-1; V: TRBV4-1; size: .
CDR3: ASSPAGGDYGYT; J: TRBJ1-2; V: TRBV18; size: .
CDR3: ASSEPTSGDSYNEQF; J: TRBJ2-1; V: TRBV6-4; size: .
CDR3: ASSPGRDIQY; J: TRBJ2-4; V: TRBV5-4; size: .
CDR3: ASSPNSPLH; J: TRBJ1-6; V: TRBV27; size: .
CDR3: ASSLEGVASTDTQY; J: TRBJ2-3; V: TRBV7-2; size: .